This T cell receptor beta chain was sequenced in a study of technical replicates of blood from four donors. Sequencing used immunoSEQ multiplex PCR; TCRdb keeps in-frame clones, though not all of them. The sample shows tens of thousands of clones, 95% to 98% of them seen only once. Germline V CDR1 and CDR2: SGDLS, YYNGEE. Trimming pared 0 bases from V and 4 bases from J, leaving 11 bases between. The length of the CDR3 is 15 residues. This sequence originates from a human donor in good health. Sequences were obtained from T cells isolated from PBMCs. The chain has TRBV9 and TRBJ1-3, with D possibly being TRBD1 (5 bases). CDR3 nucleotides: TGTGCCAGCAGCGTAGAGGCAGGGTGGGGAAACACCATATATTTT. Its protein is CASSVEAGWGNTIYF.